These 4 T cell receptor beta chains came from one sample sequenced in a study of T cell responses to AZD1222 COVID-19 vaccine. Clones were sequenced by immunoSEQ multiplex PCR, and TCRdb holds only the in-frame ones, with some missing. The sample contains fewer than 150,000 clones, roughly 93% of which appear only once. The source material was peripheral blood, sampled on day 0 of AZD1222 vaccination. These receptors all stem from an adult in good health.

The chain links TRBV27 to TRBJ2-7, with 11 bases lining up with TRBD2. This CDR3 comprises 16 residues. V shed 3 bases and J 2 bases; nucleotides not matched to a gene: 6. Germline values: CDR1 MNHEY, CDR2 SMNVEV (reference sequence). The CDR3 coding sequence is TGTGCCAGCAGTTTGAGGACTAGCGGGTTACCCTACGAGCAGTACTTC. It encodes CASSLRTSGLPYEQYF.

The J gene is TRBJ2-7, the V gene TRBV5-5; a possible D gene is TRBD1 (5 bases). The germline V gene has CDR1 SGHKS and CDR2 YYEKEE (reference sequence). The ends were cut back, 2 bases at V and 0 bases at J, with 6 bases in the middle. This CDR3 contains 13 residues. The CDR3 region is CASSFGHSYEQYF. For the CDR3, the DNA is TGTGCCAGCAGCTTTGGACACTCCTACGAGCAGTACTTC.

The rearrangement joins TRBV5-1 to TRBJ1-2; D is ambiguous. The CDR3 is 15 amino acids. Trimming left V 2 bases short and J 4 bases short, with 15 bases between. The germline V gene has CDR1 SGHRS and CDR2 YFSETQ. The chain's CDR3 is CASSLIFGESYGYTF. In DNA form, the CDR3 reads TGCGCCAGCAGCTTAATTTTTGGGGAGAGCTATGGCTACACCTTC.

The V and J genes are TRBV28 and TRBJ2-2, with D possibly being TRBD2 (5 bases). Trimming shortened V by 2 bases and J by 2 bases, and 18 bases separated the two germline ends. Germline values: CDR1 MDHEN, CDR2 SYDVKM. CDR3 size: 18 residues. For the CDR3, the DNA is TGTGCCAGCAGTTTAAATTTCCCCACGGGGTCAAACACCGGGGAGCTGTTTTTT. It yields the protein CASSLNFPTGSNTGELFF.